These 19 T cell receptor beta chains were all obtained from the same sample, sequenced in a study of blood T cell repertoires in COVID-19. Generated by immunoSEQ multiplex PCR, the TCRdb table keeps only in-frame clones and is missing some. The repertoire holds about 73,000 clones, with roughly four fifths as singletons. Source material: peripheral blood. The origin of the receptors is a woman aged 60-75 years with acute or convalescent COVID-19.

This chain joins TRBV4-1 and TRBJ2-7, with D perhaps matching TRBD1 (5 bases). The CDR3 sequence is 16 residues long. CDR1 and CDR2 from the germline V gene are MGHRA and YSYEKL. The V gene lost 1 base and the J gene lost 5 bases, with 18 bases spanning the gap. CDR3 protein: CASSQGGRQGGHEQYF. CDR3 in DNA: TGCGCCAGCAGCCAAGGTGGTAGGCAGGGTGGCCACGAGCAGTACTTC.

The chain joins TRBV9 to TRBJ2-6; TRBD1 aligns across 8 bases. This CDR3 has 17 amino acids. The V and J ends lost 1 base and 3 bases, in that order; junction bases with no gene match: 6. From germline, CDR1 is SGDLS and CDR2 YYNGEE. As DNA, the CDR3 is TGTGCCAGCAGCGTATCAGGGGGCGTAAATGGGGCCAACGTCCTGACTTTC. Residues: CASSVSGGVNGANVLTF.

The CDR3 sequence is CASRGEYSGANVLTF. CDR3 bases: TGTGCCAGCAGGGGAGAGTACTCTGGGGCCAACGTCCTGACTTTC. J is TRBJ2-6 and V is TRBV2; possible D gene TRBD2, 5 bases. V was clipped by 6 bases and J by 0 bases, with 9 bases between them. Germline V gene sequence: CDR1 SNHLY, CDR2 FYNNEI. The CDR3 extends over 15 amino acids.

J is TRBJ1-2 and V is TRBV5-8; TRBD1 matches at 9 bases. Germline CDR1 reads SGHTS; CDR2 reads YDEGEE. The CDR3 runs to 14 residues. V shed 3 bases, J shed 2 bases, and the junction held 2 bases outside the gene matches. The CDR3 spells CASSSDRGNYGYTF. The CDR3 coding sequence is TGTGCCAGCAGCTCGGACAGGGGAAACTATGGCTACACCTTC.

The chain recombines TRBV6-1 with TRBJ2-5, with D unclear. V was clipped by 2 bases and J by 4 bases, with 11 bases between them. CDR3 length equals 14 residues. Germline CDR1 reads MNHNS; CDR2 reads SASEGT. DNA for the CDR3: TGTGCCAGCAGTGAAACTCCGGTAGCAGAGACCCAGTACTTC. Protein sequence: CASSETPVAETQYF.

This chain uses TRBV30 with TRBJ1-1; D is perhaps TRBD1 (5 bases). Germline V lookup: CDR1 GTSNPN, CDR2 SVGIG (reference sequence). The V end lost 3 bases, the J end lost 11 bases, and 16 bases lay between the germline ends. This CDR3 comprises 12 residues. CDR3 in amino acids: CAWSPGAGEAFF. The CDR3 DNA is TGTGCCTGGAGCCCCGGGGCGGGGGAGGCTTTCTTT.

The V call is TRBV5-1, the J call TRBJ1-1, with D uncertain. Trimming stripped 0 bases from V and 4 bases from J, with 7 bases between. The CDR3 length is 13 residues. Per the germline V gene, CDR1 is SGHRS and CDR2 is YFSETQ. The CDR3 region has the DNA TGCGCCAGCAGCTTGGGGGCTGGCACTGAAGCTTTCTTT. It translates to CASSLGAGTEAFF.

The rearrangement links TRBV7-6 to TRBJ2-7; 9 bases are a match to TRBD1. With V trimmed by 5 bases and J by 9 bases, 11 bases remained unmatched. CDR3 length equals 14 residues. The V gene's germline CDR1 is SGHVS and CDR2 FNYEAQ. The CDR3 nucleotides are TGTGCCAGCAGCCTAGGACAGGGGAAGGGGGGGCAGTACTTC. It codes for CASSLGQGKGGQYF.

The rearrangement joins TRBV5-8 to TRBJ1-6; 7 bases are a match to TRBD1. The V gene's germline CDR1 is SGHTS and CDR2 YDEGEE. The V segment lost 4 bases and the J segment 3 bases; nucleotides outside the gene matches: 7. The CDR3 is 16 residues long. CDR3 sequence reads: CASSRETGSYNSPLHF. Written as DNA, the CDR3 is TGTGCCAGCAGCCGAGAGACAGGGAGCTATAATTCACCCCTCCACTTT.

The V call is TRBV7-9, the J call TRBJ1-2; D is perhaps TRBD1 (5 bases). V was cut by 1 base and J by 4 bases, with 10 bases left in between. From germline, CDR1 is SEHNR and CDR2 FQNEAQ (reference sequence). The CDR3 has 14 residues. CDR3 coding DNA: TGTGCCAGCAGCTTAGATCAGGGCCTCTATGGCTACACCTTC. It translates to CASSLDQGLYGYTF.

This clone was observed a handful of times. The identical CDR3 is also encoded by other nucleotide sequences in the sample. V gene TRBV12-3 or TRBV12-4 combines with J gene TRBJ1-1; 9 nucleotides agree with TRBD1. The CDR3 runs 13 residues. Unmatched junction bases numbered 2, after V lost 3 bases and J lost 6 bases. The CDR3: CASSLTGGAEAFF. The CDR3 bases are TGTGCCAGCAGTTTGACAGGGGGGGCTGAAGCTTTCTTT.

The J gene is TRBJ2-5, the V gene TRBV6-2 or TRBV6-3, with 9 bases fitting TRBD1. Losses at the gene ends were 2 bases for V and 0 bases for J; bases not matched to a gene: 4. There are 16 residues in the CDR3. Germline assignment: CDR1 MNHEY and CDR2 SVGEGT. The CDR3 here is CASSYGGTGYQETQYF. CDR3 DNA sequence: TGTGCCAGCAGTTACGGCGGGACAGGGTACCAAGAGACCCAGTACTTC.

Note on this clone: This same CDR3 is encoded by further DNA sequences in the sample. The chain carries TRBV5-1 and TRBJ2-7, with D possibly being TRBD2 (6 bases). The germline V gene encodes CDR1 SGHRS and CDR2 YFSETQ. The CDR3 runs 16 residues. V lost 4 bases to trimming and J lost 0 bases, with 17 bases between them. CDR3 DNA: TGCGCCAGCAGCCCTGGGGGGACTGGCATCTCCTACGAGCAGTACTTC. Its translation is CASSPGGTGISYEQYF. Looking up the rest from reference TRBV5-1 and TRBJ2-7 gives the full variable domain: KAGVTQTPRYLIKTRGQQVTLSCSPISGHRSVSWYQQTPGQGLQFLFEYFSETQRNKGNFPGRFSGRQFSNSRSEMNVSTLELGDSALYLCASSPGGTGISYEQYFGPGTRLTVT.

The sample holds a few counts of this clone. The chain couples TRBV7-2 to TRBJ2-7; 13 positions agree with TRBD2. With V trimmed by 5 bases and J by 1 base, 2 bases remained unmatched. Germline V gene data show CDR1 as SGHTA and CDR2 as FQGNSA. The CDR3 is 15 amino acids. CDR3 amino acids: CASSVTSGGSYEQYF. The CDR3 DNA reads TGTGCCAGCAGCGTGACTAGCGGGGGGTCCTACGAGCAGTACTTC.

The V and J genes are TRBV3-1 (or the pseudogene TRBV3-2) and TRBJ2-3; the match to TRBD2 covers 10 bases. The germline gives CDR1 LGHDT, CDR2 YNNKEL (reference sequence). The CDR3 spans 18 residues. The trim removed 0 bases at V and 6 bases at J, leaving 12 bases unmatched. The DNA for the CDR3 is TGTGCCAGCAGCCAAGATGTGGGTATGGGACTAGCGACGGATACGCAGTATTTT. It translates to CASSQDVGMGLATDTQYF.

This rearrangement joins TRBV20-1 to TRBJ2-3; no clear D. Per the germline V gene, CDR1 is DFQATT and CDR2 is SNEGSKA (reference sequence). CDR3 length equals 14 residues. Trimming stripped 3 bases from V and 0 bases from J, with 10 bases between. The DNA for the CDR3 is TGCAGTGCTAGTCCGGAGTGGAGCACAGATACGCAGTATTTT. This gives the protein CSASPEWSTDTQYF.

The chain employs TRBV29-1 and TRBJ1-1; D ambiguous. Trimming removed 5 bases from V and 5 bases from J, with 18 bases in between. CDR1 SQVTM and CDR2 ANQGSEA come from the germline V gene. The CDR3 consists of 14 residues. The CDR3, as DNA: TGCAGCGTTTTGGTTCCCCCTCGGGAGACTGAAGCTTTCTTT. Amino acids: CSVLVPPRETEAFF.

The chain combines TRBV6-4 with TRBJ2-7; TRBD1 aligns across 9 bases. The CDR3 contains 13 residues. After removal of 2 bases from V and 5 bases from J, the junction contained 1 base not matched to a gene. CDR1 and CDR2 (germline): MRHNA, SNTAGT. CDR3 protein: CASSDRQGDEQYF. CDR3 sequence (DNA): TGTGCCAGCAGTGACCGACAGGGGGACGAGCAGTACTTC.

The genes are TRBV5-5 and TRBJ2-2, with TRBD1 matching 8 bases. This CDR3 comprises 16 residues. CDR1 is SGHKS and CDR2 is YYEKEE in the germline V gene (reference sequence). Losses at the gene ends were 2 bases for V and 5 bases for J; bases not matched to a gene: 8. This CDR3 is CASSFSGGAGTGELFF. The CDR3 nucleotides read TGTGCCAGCAGCTTTTCAGGGGGCGCGGGGACCGGGGAGCTGTTTTTT.